The 15 T cell receptor beta chains reported below all come from one sample, sequenced in a study of shared clonotypes between healthy human individuals. Clones were sequenced by immunoSEQ multiplex PCR, and TCRdb holds only the in-frame ones, with some missing. The sample comprises some 200,000 clones, 66% of which are singletons, and about 10% rests with the top ten. Source material: memory CD4+ T cells sorted from blood. Subset in this sample: CD45RA-negative fraction. The receptors shown here come from a young man in good health.

The V gene is TRBV11-2, the J gene TRBJ2-1, with TRBD1 identical over 7 bases. Trimming removed 3 bases from V and 8 bases from J; junction bases left unmatched: 4. Germline V gene sequence: CDR1 SGHAT, CDR2 FQNNGV. The CDR3 has 13 residues. CDR3 nucleotides: TGTGCCAGCAGCTTTGCCGACAGGGATGAGCAGTTCTTC. It codes for CASSFADRDEQFF.

The CDR3 nucleotides read TGTGCCAGCAGCCGGACTAGCATTTTCACCGGGGAGCTGTTTTTT. As protein: CASSRTSIFTGELFF. V is TRBV11-2 and J is TRBJ2-2, with 8 bases aligning to TRBD2. Germline lookup yields CDR1 SGHAT and CDR2 FQNNGV. Trimming took 5 bases from V and 4 from J; bases not matched to a gene: 6. CDR3 size: 15 residues.

The chain joins TRBV19 to TRBJ2-1, with D possibly matching TRBD2 (5 bases). The CDR3 totals 15 residues. V dropped 3 bases and J dropped 4 bases, with 13 bases sitting between them. CDR1 is LNHDA, CDR2 SQIVND, per germline (reference sequence). The CDR3 DNA sequence: TGTGCCAGTAGTATCTTTCAGCGGCCGTACAATGAGCAGTTCTTC. This encodes CASSIFQRPYNEQFF.

The V call is TRBV27, the J call TRBJ1-5; D possibly corresponds to TRBD1 (6 bases). The CDR3 totals 17 residues. V lost 6 bases and J lost 0, with 18 bases in between. CDR1 is MNHEY and CDR2 is SMNVEV in the germline V gene (reference sequence). CDR3 coding DNA: TGTGCCAGCAGCCCTATGAAAACAGGGAATAGCAATCAGCCCCAGCATTTT. Encoded protein: CASSPMKTGNSNQPQHF.

The rearrangement uses TRBV5-1 and TRBJ1-3; 8 nucleotides match TRBD1. CDR1 and CDR2 from the germline V gene are SGHRS and YFSETQ. This CDR3 is built from 14 residues. Unmatched junction bases numbered 7, after V lost 6 bases and J lost 5 bases. This CDR3 is CASITGGYRNTIYF. The CDR3 DNA sequence: TGCGCCAGCATTACAGGGGGATACAGAAACACCATATATTTT. Combining the CDR3 with reference TRBV5-1 and TRBJ1-3 gives the whole variable domain KAGVTQTPRYLIKTRGQQVTLSCSPISGHRSVSWYQQTPGQGLQFLFEYFSETQRNKGNFPGRFSGRQFSNSRSEMNVSTLELGDSALYLCASITGGYRNTIYFGEGSWLTVV.

A single count supports this clone. The rearrangement links TRBV9 to TRBJ2-1; D is possibly TRBD2 (6 bases). The V and J ends lost 0 bases and 7 bases respectively, with 11 bases between them. The CDR3 length is 14 residues. Germline values: CDR1 SGDLS, CDR2 YYNGEE. CDR3 loop: CASSVGGVWNEQFF. The CDR3 nucleotides read TGTGCCAGCAGCGTAGGGGGGGTTTGGAATGAGCAGTTCTTC.

The chain has TRBV6-1 and TRBJ2-3; 9 nucleotides line up with TRBD1. This CDR3 is 18 amino acids long. V lost 1 base and J lost 0; bases outside the gene matches: 8. The germline V gene encodes CDR1 MNHNS and CDR2 SASEGT. The CDR3 spells CASSEVLQGALSTDTQYF. CDR3 DNA sequence: TGTGCCAGCAGTGAAGTCCTACAGGGGGCGCTAAGCACAGATACGCAGTATTTT.

This chain links TRBV6-1 with TRBJ2-2; no definite D call. Between the trimmed V and J ends, which lost 6 bases and 7 bases, there was a span of 15 bases. This CDR3 is 14 amino acids long. Germline CDR1 is MNHNS and CDR2 is SASEGT. CDR3 in amino acids: CASSERLGDGELFF. Written as DNA, the CDR3 is TGTGCCAGCAGCGAACGGCTTGGTGACGGGGAGCTGTTTTTT.

V gene TRBV6-1 combines with J gene TRBJ1-2; D is perhaps TRBD1 (5 bases). The germline V and J ends were trimmed by 6 bases and 5 bases, with 19 bases remaining between them. The germline V gene has CDR1 MNHNS and CDR2 SASEGT. This CDR3 has 15 residues. The CDR3 DNA reads TGTGCCAGCAGCCTCGGGACTGGCTTAGGGTATGGCTACACCTTC. Protein: CASSLGTGLGYGYTF.

This clone has a single count. The chain is built from TRBV4-3 and TRBJ2-1, with D perhaps TRBD2 (6 bases). V dropped 1 base and J dropped 8 bases, with 15 bases sitting between them. Germline V gene sequence: CDR1 LGHNA, CDR2 YSLEER. This CDR3 has 15 amino acids. CDR3 DNA sequence: TGCGCCAGCAGCCAAGTTGGCGGGATGTCTGATGAGCAGTTCTTC. This codes for CASSQVGGMSDEQFF.

J is TRBJ2-3 and V is TRBV28; the D gene could be TRBD1 or TRBD2 (5 bases each). Trimming removed 6 bases from V and 5 bases from J, with 15 bases in between. This CDR3 comprises 14 residues. The germline CDR1 and CDR2 sequences are MDHEN and SYDVKM. The CDR3: CASSPLGELDTQYF. The CDR3 DNA reads TGTGCCAGCAGCCCCTTGGGGGAGTTAGATACGCAGTATTTT.

The chain combines TRBV7-2 with TRBJ1-5; D is possibly TRBD1 (6 bases). This CDR3 is 14 amino acids long. The germline V gene has CDR1 SGHTA and CDR2 FQGNSA. Trimming pared 4 bases from V and 2 bases from J, leaving 9 bases between. The chain's CDR3 is CASSSRQGNQPQHF. The CDR3 region has the DNA TGTGCCAGCAGCTCACGACAGGGCAATCAGCCCCAGCATTTT.

The chain is built from TRBV15 and TRBJ2-7, with TRBD2 as a possible D gene (5 bases). V gave up 1 base and J gave up 2 bases, with 9 bases separating them. The germline V gene has CDR1 LNHNV and CDR2 YYDKDF (reference sequence). The CDR3 runs 14 residues. CDR3 loop: CATSRVDGTYEQYF. The CDR3 nucleotides are TGTGCCACCAGCAGAGTCGACGGGACCTACGAGCAGTACTTC.

This sequence joins TRBV2 and TRBJ1-5; 9 bases align to TRBD1. The germline CDR1 and CDR2 sequences are SNHLY and FYNNEI. V shed 3 bases and J 6 bases; nucleotides not matched to a gene: 6. CDR3 length: 15 residues. The CDR3 spells CASSEVQGAGQPQHF. The CDR3 DNA reads TGTGCCAGCAGTGAGGTACAGGGGGCAGGTCAGCCCCAGCATTTT.

The J gene is TRBJ2-3, the V gene TRBV18; TRBD1 is a possible D gene (6 bases). Germline V CDR1 and CDR2: KGHSH, LQKENI. The CDR3 runs to 15 residues. The ends were cut back, 2 bases at V and 0 bases at J, with 9 bases in the middle. Here the CDR3 reads CASSPGRGSTDTQYF. CDR3 nucleotides: TGTGCCAGCTCACCAGGCAGGGGTAGCACAGATACGCAGTATTTT.